This T cell receptor beta chain was observed in a study of shared clonotypes between healthy human individuals. Study-level results: In the sorted subsets, rarefaction showed sequencing was incomplete despite large depth. Sampling used blood alone; tissue repertoires probably differ.

Naive CD8 cells comprised CD45RO-negative, CCR7-positively selected cells, excluding terminally differentiated effector memory CD45RA+ cells. Concerning this clone itself: Antigen: not known.

TCRdb's copy holds only in-frame clones and misses some; the assay was immunoSEQ multiplex PCR. In the table there are 2 million or so clones, just under 95% of which are singletons. CDR1 and CDR2 from the germline V gene are PRHDT and FYEKMQ (reference sequence). V shed 5 bases and J 3 bases; nucleotides not matched to a gene: 7. CDR3 size: 16 residues. The clonotype comes from a man younger than 35 in good health. The sample was naive CD8+ T cells sorted from blood. The gene calls are TRBV13 and TRBJ2-2; TRBD1 agrees at 9 bases. CDR3 DNA sequence: TGTGCCAGCAGCCACCGGGACAGGGACGACACCGGGGAGCTGTTTTTT. Residues: CASSHRDRDDTGELFF.